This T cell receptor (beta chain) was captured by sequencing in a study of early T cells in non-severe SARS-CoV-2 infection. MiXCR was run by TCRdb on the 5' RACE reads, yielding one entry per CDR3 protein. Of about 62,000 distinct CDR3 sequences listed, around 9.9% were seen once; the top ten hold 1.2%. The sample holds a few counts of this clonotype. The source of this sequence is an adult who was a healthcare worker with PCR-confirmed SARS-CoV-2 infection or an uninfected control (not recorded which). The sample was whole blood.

The CDR3 nucleotides are TGTGCCAGCAGCAGTTACGGGGCAGGCCCGAACACCGGGGAGCTGTTTTTT. Protein product: CASSSYGAGPNTGELFF. J is TRBJ2-2 and V is TRBV7-8, with D perhaps matching TRBD1 or TRBD2 (5 bases each). V lost 5 bases, J lost 0 bases, and 16 bases lay in between. Germline lookup yields CDR1 SGHVS and CDR2 FQNEAQ. The CDR3 has 17 amino acids.